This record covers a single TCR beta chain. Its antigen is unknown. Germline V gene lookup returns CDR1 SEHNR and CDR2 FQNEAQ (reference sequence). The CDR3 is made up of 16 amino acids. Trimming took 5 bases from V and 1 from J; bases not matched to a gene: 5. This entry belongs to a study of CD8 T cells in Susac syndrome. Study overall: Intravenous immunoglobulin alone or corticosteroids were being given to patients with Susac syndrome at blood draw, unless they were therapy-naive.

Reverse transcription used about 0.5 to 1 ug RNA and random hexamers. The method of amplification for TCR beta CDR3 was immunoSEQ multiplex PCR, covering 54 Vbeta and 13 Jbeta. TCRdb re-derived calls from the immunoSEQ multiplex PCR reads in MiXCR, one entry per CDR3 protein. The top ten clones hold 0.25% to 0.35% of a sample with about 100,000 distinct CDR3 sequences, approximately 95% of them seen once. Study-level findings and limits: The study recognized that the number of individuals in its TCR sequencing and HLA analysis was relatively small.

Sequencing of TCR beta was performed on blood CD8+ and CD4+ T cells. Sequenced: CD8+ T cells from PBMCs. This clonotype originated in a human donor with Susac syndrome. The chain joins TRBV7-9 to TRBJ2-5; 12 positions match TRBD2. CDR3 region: CASSARLAGAQETQYF. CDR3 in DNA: TGTGCCAGCAGCGCACGACTAGCGGGGGCCCAAGAGACCCAGTACTTC.